The 14 T cell receptor beta chains below all came from one sample that was sequenced in a study of cytomegalovirus exposure and HLA in healthy donors. The PCR used 60 Vbeta and 13 Jbeta primers. Assay: immunoSEQ multiplex PCR; the TCRdb copy retains only in-frame clones and omits some. The sample yields 210,000 or so clones, more than 70% seen once. The sequenced sample was PBMCs. The origin of the receptors is a human donor in good health.

V is TRBV5-5 and J is TRBJ2-1, with 10 bases aligning to TRBD2. The length of the CDR3 is 16 residues. Germline V gene sequence: CDR1 SGHKS, CDR2 YYEKEE (reference sequence). With V trimmed by 4 bases and J by 7 bases, 11 bases remained unmatched. The CDR3 nucleotides are TGTGCCAGCAGCCAACTCGGGCTAGCGGGAGTTAATGAGCAGTTCTTC. This codes for CASSQLGLAGVNEQFF. The whole variable domain, remainder taken from reference TRBV5-5 and TRBJ2-1, is DAGVTQSPTHLIKTRGQQVTLRCSPISGHKSVSWYQQVLGQGPQFIFQYYEKEERGRGNFPDRFSARQFPNYSSELNVNALLLGDSALYLCASSQLGLAGVNEQFFGPGTRLTVL.

This rearrangement joins TRBV7-6 to TRBJ2-7; 11 bases align to TRBD1. The J segment lost 3 bases and the V segment lost 5 bases, leaving 9 bases of the junction unmatched. The CDR3 loop spans 16 amino acids. The germline V gene encodes CDR1 SGHVS and CDR2 FNYEAQ. Here the CDR3 reads CASSPPHGTGGYEQYF. CDR3 sequence (DNA): TGTGCCAGCAGCCCCCCGCATGGGACAGGGGGCTACGAGCAGTACTTC.

The chain employs TRBV10-2 and TRBJ2-3, with TRBD2 matching over 11 bases. J gave up 6 bases and V 3 bases, and 8 bases lay outside the gene matches. The CDR3 consists of 16 residues. Germline CDR1 and CDR2: WSHSY and SAAADI. CDR3 amino acids: CASSDLAGGQADTQYF. CDR3 bases: TGCGCCAGCAGTGACTTAGCGGGAGGGCAGGCGGATACGCAGTATTTT.

The chain links TRBV28 to TRBJ2-7; the D gene is possibly TRBD1 (6 bases). Germline V gene sequence: CDR1 MDHEN, CDR2 SYDVKM. V was pared by 3 bases and J by 6 bases, with 12 bases between. The CDR3 runs to 13 residues. CDR3 amino acids: CASSFYYRVEQYF. CDR3 nucleotide sequence: TGTGCCAGCAGTTTCTACTACAGGGTCGAGCAGTACTTC.

The chain joins TRBV21-1 to TRBJ1-5. TRBV21-1 is a documented pseudogene. CDR3 length: 16 residues. The CDR3 DNA reads TGTGCCAGCAGCAAAGTGAGGATCGGGGGGAACCAGCCCCAGCATTTT. It is translated as CASSKVRIGGNQPQHF.

V is TRBV7-8 and J is TRBJ2-7, with 9 bases fitting TRBD1. The ends lost 4 bases at V and 7 bases at J; junction bases unmatched: 11. Germline-derived CDR1 and CDR2 are SGHVS and FQNEAQ. The CDR3 runs 15 residues. The CDR3 nucleotides are TGTGCCAGCAGCTCCCGACAGGGGGTAGGCAATGAGCAGTACTTC. It specifies CASSSRQGVGNEQYF.

The genes are TRBV6-1 and TRBJ2-1, with 14 positions matching TRBD2. The V and J ends lost 6 bases and 7 bases, in that order; junction bases with no gene match: 5. The CDR3 runs to 15 residues. Germline CDR1 is MNHNS and CDR2 is SASEGT. The CDR3 loop reads CASRAGLAGVNEQFF. The DNA of the CDR3 is TGTGCCAGCAGGGCGGGACTAGCGGGAGTAAATGAGCAGTTCTTC.

The chain links TRBV7-2 to TRBJ2-3; no definite D call. Between the trimmed V and J ends, which lost 5 bases and 7 bases, there was a span of 16 bases. CDR3 length: 14 residues. Germline V gives CDR1 SGHTA, CDR2 FQGNSA. CDR3: CASSPEAVIYTQYF. Written as DNA, the CDR3 is TGTGCCAGCAGCCCAGAGGCGGTTATATATACGCAGTATTTT.

CDR3 nucleotides: TGTGCCAGCAGCCAAAGGACAGGGGGCGCGTATGGCTACACCTTC. Translated: CASSQRTGGAYGYTF. The chain couples TRBV11-2 to TRBJ1-2, with 11 bases identical to TRBD1. The CDR3 is 15 residues long. V dropped 5 bases and J dropped 5; count of bases not matched to a gene: 7. CDR1 is SGHAT, CDR2 FQNNGV, per germline.

The chain carries TRBV5-1 and TRBJ2-5, with D maybe TRBD2 (6 bases). V was pared by 0 bases and J by 1 base, with 7 bases between. Germline loops: CDR1 SGHRS, CDR2 YFSETQ. This CDR3 has 14 amino acids. This CDR3 is CASSLVSGQETQYF. CDR3 coding DNA: TGCGCCAGCAGCTTGGTTAGCGGCCAAGAGACCCAGTACTTC. The full variable domain, rest sourced from reference TRBV5-1 and TRBJ2-5, is KAGVTQTPRYLIKTRGQQVTLSCSPISGHRSVSWYQQTPGQGLQFLFEYFSETQRNKGNFPGRFSGRQFSNSRSEMNVSTLELGDSALYLCASSLVSGQETQYFGPGTRLLVL.

This chain joins TRBV19 and TRBJ1-1; no clear D gene. Deletions cut 7 bases from V and 4 bases from J, with 10 bases between. The CDR3 contains 12 residues. Germline V gene lookup returns CDR1 LNHDA and CDR2 SQIVND (reference sequence). Here the CDR3 DNA reads TGTGCCAGTAACAGTCGCCCCACTGAAGCTTTCTTT. Its protein product is CASNSRPTEAFF.

This clone was detected only once. The V gene is TRBV5-1, the J gene TRBJ2-7, with TRBD2 identical over 13 bases. The CDR3 runs to 17 residues. With 4 bases clipped from V and 2 bases from J, the junction kept 9 bases outside the gene matches. Per germline, CDR1 SGHRS and CDR2 YFSETQ. The CDR3 sequence: CASSGALAGGRAYEQYF. In nucleotides, the CDR3 is TGCGCCAGCAGCGGGGCACTAGCGGGAGGGAGGGCCTACGAGCAGTACTTC.

This rearrangement joins TRBV19 to TRBJ2-1; D uncertain. Trimming shortened V by 7 bases and J by 7 bases, and 8 bases separated the two germline ends. This CDR3 comprises 11 residues. CDR1 and CDR2 (germline): LNHDA, SQIVND (reference sequence). The DNA for the CDR3 is TGTGCCAGTACGAGCTGGAATGAGCAGTTCTTC. Its translation is CASTSWNEQFF.

The chain links TRBV28 to TRBJ2-1, with 11 bases lining up with TRBD2. Per germline, CDR1 MDHEN and CDR2 SYDVKM. There are 18 residues in the CDR3. V lost 3 bases, J lost 0 bases, and 7 bases stayed unmatched. The CDR3 bases are TGTGCCAGCAGTTTGGTGGGACTAGCGGATAGCTCCTACAATGAGCAGTTCTTC. It yields the protein CASSLVGLADSSYNEQFF. Based on the CDR3 plus reference TRBV28 and TRBJ2-1, the full variable domain is DVKVTQSSRYLVKRTGEKVFLECVQDMDHENMFWYRQDPGLGLRLIYFSYDVKMKEKGDIPEGYSVSREKKERFSLILESASTNQTSMYLCASSLVGLADSSYNEQFFGPGTRLTVL.